These 20 T cell receptor beta chains were all obtained from the same sample, sequenced in a study of T cells in Graves' hyperthyroidism and ophthalmopathy. TCR beta CDR3 sequences were amplified from RNA transcripts. In the first-round RT-PCR of the TCR CDR3, the HTBI primer set was used. MiXCR, run by TCRdb on the multiplex PCR reads, gives a single entry per CDR3 protein. The table records about 700,000 distinct CDR3 sequences, about 45% of them present only once. Sequencing was performed on peripheral blood or thyroid tissue (not recorded which). These receptors were collected from an adult man with Graves' disease, either hyperthyroidism or ophthalmopathy (not recorded which).

The genes are TRBV7-9 and TRBJ1-2; D ambiguous. The CDR3 is 14 amino acids. Germline CDR1 and CDR2: SEHNR and FQNEAQ (reference sequence). Trimming took 5 bases from V and 4 from J, leaving 14 bases between them. The CDR3 coding sequence is TGTGCCAGCAGCCAGGTGGGCGCGTCCTATGGCTACACCTTC. Amino acid sequence: CASSQVGASYGYTF. Drawing the rest from reference TRBV7-9 and TRBJ1-2, the complete variable domain is DTGVSQNPRHKITKRGQNVTFRCDPISEHNRLYWYRQTLGQGPEFLTYFQNEAQLEKSRLLSDRFSAERPKGSFSTLEIQRTEQGDSAMYLCASSQVGASYGYTFGSGTRLTVV.

The genes are TRBV7-3 and TRBJ2-5; a possible D gene is TRBD2 (5 bases). CDR1 is SGHTA, CDR2 FQGTGA, per germline. The CDR3 is 14 amino acids. V was clipped by 1 base and J by 5 bases, with 11 bases between them. In nucleotides, the CDR3 is TGTGCCAGCAGCTTAATGAGGGCTAGGGAGACCCAGTACTTC. Its protein is CASSLMRARETQYF. The full variable domain, in which reference TRBV7-3 and TRBJ2-5 provide the parts outside the CDR3, is GAGVSQTPSNKVTEKGKYVELRCDPISGHTALYWYRQSLGQGPEFLIYFQGTGAADDSGLPNDRFFAVRPEGSVSTLKIQRTERGDSAVYLCASSLMRARETQYFGPGTRLLVL.

On this clonotype: At one end the junction does not follow the germline gene, possibly because of a read error. This rearrangement joins TRBV7-2 to TRBJ1-3; D unclear. CDR1 is SGHTA, CDR2 FQGNSA, per germline. The CDR3 is 15 residues long. The DNA of the CDR3 is TGTGCCAGCAGCGGTCCGTCTAGCCCTGGAAGCACCATATATTTT. It specifies CASSGPSSPGSTIYF. The full variable domain, rest sourced from reference TRBV7-2 and TRBJ1-3, is GAGVSQSPSNKVTEKGKDVELRCDPISGHTALYWYRQSLGQGLEFLIYFQGNSAPDKSGLPSDRFSAERTGGSVSTLTIQRTQQEDSAVYLCASSGPSSPGSTIYFGEGSWLTVV.

The genes are TRBV12-3 or TRBV12-4 and TRBJ1-2, with D perhaps TRBD1 (5 bases). CDR3 size: 14 residues. V gave up 3 bases and J gave up 4 bases, with 12 bases separating them. CDR3 in amino acids: CASSLAGPTYGYTF. The CDR3 DNA follows: TGTGCCAGCAGTTTGGCAGGGCCTACCTATGGCTACACCTTC.

J is TRBJ1-4 and V is TRBV7-9; TRBD1 is a possible D gene (6 bases). CDR1 is SEHNR and CDR2 is FQNEAQ in the germline V gene (reference sequence). V lost 3 bases and J lost 8, with 16 bases in between. CDR3 length equals 15 residues. The CDR3 region has the DNA TGTGCCAGCAGCTTGTACAACAGGGTGGGCGAAAAACTGTTTTTT. Its protein product is CASSLYNRVGEKLFF.

CDR3 sequence: CSAQDRDFPGEQYF. As DNA, the CDR3 is TGCAGTGCCCAGGACAGGGATTTCCCGGGAGAGCAGTACTTC. V gene TRBV20-1 combines with J gene TRBJ2-7, with 8 positions matching TRBD1. Germline V gene lookup returns CDR1 DFQATT and CDR2 SNEGSKA (reference sequence). The length of the CDR3 is 14 residues. V shed 6 bases and J 7 bases; nucleotides not matched to a gene: 14.

This clonotype was counted many times. This rearrangement joins TRBV7-9 to TRBJ1-2, with 12 nucleotides matching TRBD1. From germline, CDR1 is SEHNR and CDR2 FQNEAQ (reference sequence). The CDR3 consists of 14 residues. V gave up 5 bases and J gave up 4 bases; unmatched junction bases: 2. DNA for the CDR3: TGTGCCAGCAGCCGGGGACAGGGGGCCTATGGCTACACCTTC. Its protein is CASSRGQGAYGYTF.

The table lists this clonotype with a few counts. The junction and the germline gene differ at one end; a read error may be behind it. The rearrangement joins TRBV10-3 to TRBJ2-7; D possibly corresponds to TRBD2 (5 bases). The CDR3 sequence is 14 residues long. Germline V gene data show CDR1 as ENHRY and CDR2 as SYGVKD. DNA for the CDR3: TGTGCCAGCAGTTCCCCCGGGATTAACTACGAGCAGTACTTC. Translated, it gives CASSSPGINYEQYF.

The J gene is TRBJ2-5, the V gene TRBV10-3, with D unclear. V lost 6 bases to trimming and J lost 4 bases, with 6 bases between them. The CDR3 contains 11 residues. Germline CDR1 and CDR2: ENHRY and SYGVKD. The CDR3 protein is CAIRIGETQYF. CDR3 coding DNA: TGTGCCATCAGGATTGGAGAGACCCAGTACTTC.

This clonotype was recorded many times. This chain connects TRBV2 to TRBJ2-5; D perhaps matches TRBD2 (5 bases). Germline V gene data show CDR1 as SNHLY and CDR2 as FYNNEI. With 4 bases removed from V and 2 bases from J, the gap between germline ends came to 8 bases. This CDR3 comprises 13 residues. CDR3 coding DNA: TGTGCCAGCAGTGGGCCGGGGCAAGAGACCCAGTACTTC. Translating gives CASSGPGQETQYF.

This chain links TRBV2 with TRBJ1-4, with 7 bases lining up with TRBD1. Germline V lookup: CDR1 SNHLY, CDR2 FYNNEI. The CDR3 totals 14 residues. V gave up 5 bases and J gave up 5 bases; unmatched junction bases: 5. DNA of the CDR3: TGTGCCAGCAGTTTTGAGACAGGGAATGAAAAACTGTTTTTT. Protein product: CASSFETGNEKLFF.

The chain recombines TRBV20-1 with TRBJ2-5; 7 bases align to TRBD2. Germline V gene data show CDR1 as DFQATT and CDR2 as SNEGSKA (reference sequence). V lost 5 bases to trimming and J lost 1 base; unmatched junction nucleotides: 4. This CDR3 spans 13 amino acids. CDR3 coding DNA: TGCAGTGCTCCTCTAGCGGCCCAAGAGACCCAGTACTTC. Translation gives CSAPLAAQETQYF.

The chain links TRBV19 to TRBJ1-1; 8 bases align to TRBD1. The CDR3 loop spans 13 amino acids. Germline values: CDR1 LNHDA, CDR2 SQIVND (reference sequence). The trim removed 7 bases at V and 4 bases at J, leaving 5 bases unmatched. This CDR3 is CASTRTGTTEAFF. CDR3 nucleotides: TGTGCCAGTACCCGGACAGGGACCACTGAAGCTTTCTTT.

The V call is TRBV19, the J call TRBJ1-4, with D unresolved. The germline gives CDR1 LNHDA, CDR2 SQIVND (reference sequence). The CDR3 is 14 amino acids. V gave up 8 bases and J gave up 0 bases, with 10 bases separating them. The CDR3 here is CASSAISTNEKLFF. CDR3 coding DNA: TGTGCCAGTTCCGCTATTTCAACTAATGAAAAACTGTTTTTT.

This clonotype was seen a few times. The V and J genes are TRBV12-3 or TRBV12-4 and TRBJ2-5; no clear D. CDR3 size: 15 residues. Trimming stripped 4 bases from V and 2 bases from J, with 14 bases between. The CDR3 DNA follows: TGTGCCAGCAGTTACCGGTTGGTGGATCAAGAGACCCAGTACTTC. Protein: CASSYRLVDQETQYF.

This clonotype has a single count. It may be a read error: a sequence one base away is much more abundant. Given the absence of the conserved phenylalanine or tryptophan at the CDR3 end, a read error is likely. The chain combines TRBV6-6 with TRBJ1-5; a weak D match, TRBD1 (6 bases). CDR1 and CDR2 from the germline V gene are MNHNY and SVGAGI (reference sequence). The length of the CDR3 is 13 residues. V lost 5 bases to trimming and J lost 6 bases, with 11 bases between them. The CDR3 sequence: CASSPTGSQPQHS. The CDR3, as DNA: TGTGCCAGCAGTCCCACAGGGAGTCAGCCCCAGCATTCT.

Notes on this clonotype: A much larger clone differs by one base, so this may be a read error. The CDR3 does not end in the conserved phenylalanine or tryptophan, so this is likely a read error. The CDR3: CASSLGRIAEAFI. The CDR3, as DNA: TGTGCCAGCAGCTTAGGCAGGATCGCTGAAGCTTTCATT. This chain connects TRBV7-9 to TRBJ1-1; unclear D gene. The CDR3 is made up of 13 amino acids. V was trimmed by 1 base and J by 6 bases, leaving 9 bases between them. Germline CDR1 is SEHNR and CDR2 is FQNEAQ (reference sequence).

This clonotype was seen repeatedly, ten times or more. The chain joins TRBV15 to TRBJ1-3; D unresolved. CDR1 and CDR2 (germline): LNHNV, YYDKDF (reference sequence). The CDR3 is made up of 14 amino acids. The germline V and J ends were trimmed by 0 bases and 8 bases, with 11 bases remaining between them. The CDR3, as DNA: TGTGCCACCAGCAGAGATCCTTCAGCGGACACCATATATTTT. This encodes CATSRDPSADTIYF. The full variable domain, rest sourced from reference TRBV15 and TRBJ1-3, is DAMVIQNPRYQVTQFGKPVTLSCSQTLNHNVMYWYQQKSSQAPKLLFHYYDKDFNNEADTPDNFQSRRPNTSFCFLDIRSPGLGDTAMYLCATSRDPSADTIYFGEGSWLTVV.

This chain joins TRBV7-2 and TRBJ2-7, with D uncertain. Germline V CDR1 and CDR2: SGHTA, FQGNSA. The CDR3 sequence is 15 residues long. Deletions cut 1 base from V and 3 bases from J, with 13 bases between. The DNA for the CDR3 is TGTGCCAGCAGCTTAGAGGGTCAGGCGGTCTACGAGCAGTACTTC. Translated: CASSLEGQAVYEQYF.

This chain joins TRBV20-1 and TRBJ2-7; D may correspond to TRBD1 or TRBD2 (5 bases each). This CDR3 spans 12 amino acids. The germline V gene has CDR1 DFQATT and CDR2 SNEGSKA (reference sequence). The V gene lost 1 base and the J gene lost 6 bases, with 10 bases spanning the gap. The CDR3 region is CSARGGGLEQYF. DNA of the CDR3: TGCAGTGCTAGAGGGGGCGGGCTCGAGCAGTACTTC.